The entry below describes one T cell receptor beta chain. Germline V gene lookup returns CDR1 MNHEY and CDR2 SVGAGI. Deletions cut 10 bases from V and 0 bases from J, with 13 bases between. This CDR3 is 13 amino acids long. Source study methods: From reference gene primer amplification, estimates of nucleated cell counts were derived. TCRdb's table, derived via immunoSEQ multiplex PCR, lists solely in-frame clones and lacks some. V and J calls and clone size are those listed in that table; D and trimming were worked out from the DNA. The sample comprises approximately 60,000 clones, under 85% of which are singletons, and about a fifth rests with the top ten. This sample was included in a study of blood T cell repertoires in COVID-19.

The chain joins TRBV6-5 to TRBJ2-7; possibly TRBD2 for D (7 bases). Sequenced: peripheral blood. The sequence derives from a woman of 80 years or more with active or convalescent COVID-19. CDR3 coding DNA: TGTGCCACCACACGGGGGGCCTCCTACGAGCAGTACTTC. Amino acids: CATTRGASYEQYF.